These T cell receptor beta chains were read from a single sample in a study of T cells in Graves' hyperthyroidism and ophthalmopathy. MiXCR, applied by TCRdb to the multiplex PCR reads, yields one record per CDR3 protein. Of about 420,000 distinct CDR3 sequences detected, roughly 13% appear once; the ten largest clones hold roughly 4.8%. Sequencing used blood. The receptors here all came from a woman under 30 with Graves' hyperthyroidism. The CDR3 runs from the conserved cysteine through the conserved F or W. The order of the fields is clone size, D gene, V gene, J gene, CDR3 DNA, CDR3 protein. The D gene is left open where the match is weak. Only part of the rows carry a size: once, few, many, or a class if the clone is expanded.

-	TRBD1	TRBV5-1	TRBJ2-7	TGCGCCAGCAGCTTTGCCGGGACAGGGGCCTACGAGCAGTACTTC	CASSFAGTGAYEQYF
few	-	TRBV7-9	TRBJ1-2	TGTGCCAGCAGCTTGGGTTGGCAGGGCTTGGATGGCTACACCTTC	CASSLGWQGLDGYTF
-	-	TRBV7-9	TRBJ1-5	TGTGCCAGCGGCAGCCTGGATCAGCCCCAGCATTTT	CASGSLDQPQHF
many	-	TRBV28	TRBJ2-5	TGTGCCAGCAGCCCGGACACTTCCTCAGGCGAGACCCAGTACTTC	CASSPDTSSGETQYF
-	-	TRBV7-2	TRBJ2-1	TGTGCCAGCAGCCCCCCATCCATGCGGGCTAAGGGTAGGAATGAGCAGTTCTTC	CASSPPSMRAKGRNEQFF
many	-	TRBV10-3	TRBJ2-3	TGTGCCACCATGACAGCGGGTAGCACAGATACGCAGTATTTT	CATMTAGSTDTQYF
-	TRBD2	TRBV12-5	TRBJ2-3	TGTGCTAGTGGTTTGCCGACCGCGGGACTAGCGGGAGGGTTTGTTTTCGATACGCAGTATTTT	CASGLPTAGLAGGFVFDTQYF
many	-	TRBV11-2	TRBJ2-7	TGTGCCAGCAGCTTCAACAGGGAAGCCTCCTACGAGCAGTACTTC	CASSFNREASYEQYF
many	-	TRBV6-1	TRBJ2-1	TGTGCCAGCAGTGCGTATACCGGGGGGCAGTTCTTC	CASSAYTGGQFF
many	TRBD2	TRBV20-1	TRBJ2-5	TGCAGTGCTGGAAAGACTAGCGGGTTGCAAGAGACCCAGTACTTC	CSAGKTSGLQETQYF
many	-	TRBV27	TRBJ2-7	TGTGCCAGCAGAAAAACAGGGTCCTACGAGCAGTACTTC	CASRKTGSYEQYF
many	-	TRBV20-1	TRBJ2-7	TGCAGTTACATGCGACGGGACGGCACGCCGTACGAGCAGTACTTC	CSYMRRDGTPYEQYF
many	-	TRBV5-5	TRBJ1-2	TGTGCCAGCAGCCCCTGGACGGAGATGGGATATGGCTACACCTTC	CASSPWTEMGYGYTF
-	TRBD2	TRBV18	TRBJ2-7	TGTGCCAGCTCAACGGGGGGATCAAGCGAGCAGTACTTC	CASSTGGSSEQYF
few	TRBD2	TRBV4-2	TRBJ2-7	TGTGCCAGCAGCCAAGAGACTAGCGGGAACGAGCAGTACTTC	CASSQETSGNEQYF
many	-	TRBV6-2/TRBV6-3	TRBJ2-7	TGTGCCAGCAGCCCCGGAGCTACCCCCTCCTACGAGCAGTACTTC	CASSPGATPSYEQYF
many	-	TRBV7-9	TRBJ2-3	TGTGCCAGCAGCTTGCCTTTTGACACAGATACGCAGTATTTT	CASSLPFDTDTQYF
-	-	TRBV4-1	TRBJ1-4	TGCGCCAGCAGCCAAGTTCTCGAAGCAACTAATGAAAAACTGTTTTTT	CASSQVLEATNEKLFF
many	-	TRBV28	TRBJ1-1	TGTGCCAGCCTTTGGTCCCGAAGAACTGAAGCTTTCTTT	CASLWSRRTEAFF
many	TRBD2	TRBV19	TRBJ2-1	TGTGCCAGTCCAAGAGCAAGCGGGAGGGCCCTACATGAGCAGTTCTTC	CASPRASGRALHEQFF
many	-	TRBV27	TRBJ2-3	TGTGCCAGCAGTTTATCGCCGGGGGTGGGCGCAGATACGCAGTATTTT	CASSLSPGVGADTQYF
-	-	TRBV30	TRBJ2-7	TGTGCCTGGCAAGGATTCGACGAGCAGTACTTC	CAWQGFDEQYF
many	-	TRBV2	TRBJ2-7	TGTGCCAGCACTTCCCGGGGTCGAGCCTACTTC	CASTSRGRAYF
many	TRBD2	TRBV5-1	TRBJ2-3	TGCGCCAGCAGCACTAGCGGGAGGGCATCAGATACGCAGTATTTT	CASSTSGRASDTQYF
few	-	TRBV5-6	TRBJ1-1	TGTGCCAGCAGCTTGAGGGGGGTTGGTGGTGAAAGGAACACTGAAGCTTTCTTT	CASSLRGVGGERNTEAFF
few	TRBD1	TRBV9	TRBJ1-1	TGTGCCAGCAGCGAGAGAGCGACAGGGCAAGCTTTCTTT	CASSERATGQAFF
-	-	TRBV2	TRBJ2-1	TGTGCCACCGAGCGCGATGAGCAGTTCTTC	CATERDEQFF
few	TRBD1	TRBV20-1	TRBJ1-5	TGCAGTGCTAGAGATTGGGACAGTACCGATAGCAATCAGCCCCAGCATTTT	CSARDWDSTDSNQPQHF
few	-	TRBV29-1	TRBJ2-5	TGCAGCGTTAGACACAACCTCCAAGAGACCCAGTACTTC	CSVRHNLQETQYF
many	TRBD2	TRBV9	TRBJ2-1	TGTGCCAGCAGCGTAGGGCTAGCGGGATCCTATGAGCAGTTCTTC	CASSVGLAGSYEQFF
-	-	TRBV7-9	TRBJ2-2	TGTGCCAGCAGCCCGCGCGGAAATCGTGACACCGGGGAGCTGTTTTTT	CASSPRGNRDTGELFF
many	-	TRBV11-2	TRBJ2-1	TGTGCCAGCAGCCCTCGACTTAGGGATGAGCAGTTCTTC	CASSPRLRDEQFF
many	-	TRBV28	TRBJ1-6	TGTGCCAGCAGTGTGGGACCGCAACCCCTCCACTTT	CASSVGPQPLHF
-	-	TRBV20-1	TRBJ1-1	TGCAGTGCTAGAGAGAGGGGGAGGAACACTGAAGCTTTCTTT	CSARERGRNTEAFF
many	-	TRBV30	TRBJ1-2	TGTGCCTGGAGTGATGGGACACCGAACTATGGCTACACCTTC	CAWSDGTPNYGYTF
few	TRBD1	TRBV5-1	TRBJ2-2	TGCGCCAGCAGCTTGGCAGCCCTAGGACAGGGCAACACCGGGGAGCTGTTTTTT	CASSLAALGQGNTGELFF
-	-	TRBV28	TRBJ1-2	TGTGCCAGCAGTTTAGGGGGGTACAACTATGGCTACACCTTC	CASSLGGYNYGYTF
-	-	TRBV13	TRBJ2-7	TGTGCCAGCAGCGAGCAAGCTCAAGGGGTCTACGAGCAGTACTTC	CASSEQAQGVYEQYF
many	TRBD2	TRBV3-1	TRBJ2-5	TGTGCCAGCAGCCTTGTAGCGGGAGGGCTGGAGACCCAGTACTTC	CASSLVAGGLETQYF
many	-	TRBV11-2	TRBJ2-7	TGTGCCAGCAGCTTAGAGCCTAGCGCTTACGAGCAGTACTTC	CASSLEPSAYEQYF
many	TRBD1	TRBV27	TRBJ1-2	TGTGCCAGCAGTTCCATTGTTCGACAGGGGGTGGACTATGGCTACACCTTC	CASSSIVRQGVDYGYTF
many	-	TRBV5-1	TRBJ2-5	TGCGCCAGCAGAAGCCCCTTCCAAGAGACCCAGTACTTC	CASRSPFQETQYF
-	TRBD1	TRBV5-4	TRBJ1-6	TGTGCCAGCAGCTTGGCGGTCAGGGGGGGGATTTCACCCCTCCACTTT	CASSLAVRGGISPLHF
few	-	TRBV28	TRBJ1-5	TGTGCCAGCAGAACGCACAAGTATAGCAATCAGCCCCAGCATTTT	CASRTHKYSNQPQHF
many	-	TRBV19	TRBJ1-5	TGTGCCAGTACCTCCTTGGACGGCTATAGCAATCAGCCCCAGCATTTT	CASTSLDGYSNQPQHF
-	TRBD2	TRBV7-9	TRBJ2-7	TGTGCCAGCAGCCCCCTGACTAGCCCCTCCTACGAGCAGTACTTC	CASSPLTSPSYEQYF
many	-	TRBV20-1	TRBJ1-1	TGCAGTGTAGATTCAGTGAACACTGAAGCTTTCTTT	CSVDSVNTEAFF
many	-	TRBV4-2	TRBJ2-3	TGTGCCAGCAGCCAAGAAGCCAGAGGCACAGATACGCAGTATTTT	CASSQEARGTDTQYF
few	-	TRBV11-2	TRBJ1-1	TGTGCCAGCAGCTTAGTACGCGCGTGGACAGAACATGAAGCTTTCTTT	CASSLVRAWTEHEAFF
few	-	TRBV29-1	TRBJ1-1	TGCAGCGTGATTAGACAGGACTTGAACACTGAAGCTTTCTTT	CSVIRQDLNTEAFF
few	-	TRBV9	TRBJ1-6	TGTGCCAGCAGCCCACAGACAGGCTCTACTTCACCCCTCCACTTT	CASSPQTGSTSPLHF
many	-	TRBV11-3	TRBJ2-2	TGTGCCAGCAGCTTATTGCAAGGGAGGGAGCTGTTTTTT	CASSLLQGRELFF
-	-	TRBV5-1	TRBJ2-3	TGCGCCAGCAGCTTGCCGGGACACGGAATGTTGGATACGCAGTATTTT	CASSLPGHGMLDTQYF
few	TRBD1	TRBV10-3	TRBJ2-7	TGTGCCGCCACAGGGGTCACCTACGAGCAGTACTTC	CAATGVTYEQYF
few	-	TRBV4-2	TRBJ1-1	TGTGCCAGCAGCCAAGCCCGGGAGACGAACACTGAAGCTTTCTTT	CASSQARETNTEAFF